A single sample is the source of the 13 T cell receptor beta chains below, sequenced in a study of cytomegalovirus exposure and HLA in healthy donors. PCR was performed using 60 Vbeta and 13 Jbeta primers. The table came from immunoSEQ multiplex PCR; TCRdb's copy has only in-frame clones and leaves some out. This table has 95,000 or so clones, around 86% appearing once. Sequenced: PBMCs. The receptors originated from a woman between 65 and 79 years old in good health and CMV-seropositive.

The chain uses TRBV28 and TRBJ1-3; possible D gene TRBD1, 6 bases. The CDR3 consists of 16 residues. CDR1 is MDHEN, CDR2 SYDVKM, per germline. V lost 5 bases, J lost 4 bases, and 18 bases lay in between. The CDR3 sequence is CASSAPGEGAGNTIYF. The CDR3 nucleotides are TGTGCCAGCAGTGCCCCAGGGGAGGGTGCAGGAAACACCATATATTTT.

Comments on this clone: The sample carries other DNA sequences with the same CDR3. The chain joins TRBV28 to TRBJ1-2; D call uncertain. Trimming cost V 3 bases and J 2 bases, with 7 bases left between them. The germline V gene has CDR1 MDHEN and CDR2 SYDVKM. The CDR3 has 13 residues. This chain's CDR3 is CASSFGQNYGYTF. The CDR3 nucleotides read TGTGCCAGCAGTTTCGGTCAAAACTATGGCTACACCTTC.

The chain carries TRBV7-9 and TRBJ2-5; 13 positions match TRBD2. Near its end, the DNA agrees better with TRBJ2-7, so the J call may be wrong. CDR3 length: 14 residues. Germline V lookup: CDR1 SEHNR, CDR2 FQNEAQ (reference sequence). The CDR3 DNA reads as TGTGCCTGCGGTCGGACTAGCGGGAGTTACGAGCAGTACTTC. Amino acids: CACGRTSGSYEQYF.

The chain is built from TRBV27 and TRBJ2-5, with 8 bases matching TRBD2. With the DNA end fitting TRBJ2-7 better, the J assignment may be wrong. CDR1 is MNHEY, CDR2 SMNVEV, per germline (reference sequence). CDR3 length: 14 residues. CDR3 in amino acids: CASSRKREFDEQYF. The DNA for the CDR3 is TGTGCCAGCAGTAGAAAGCGGGAGTTTGACGAGCAGTACTTC.

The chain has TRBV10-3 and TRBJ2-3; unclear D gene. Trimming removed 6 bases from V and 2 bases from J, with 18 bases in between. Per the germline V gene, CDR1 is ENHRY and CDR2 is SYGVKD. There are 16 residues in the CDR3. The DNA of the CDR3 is TGTGCCATCAGCCCAGGATTCACTCCGCTCACAGATACGCAGTATTTT. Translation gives CAISPGFTPLTDTQYF.

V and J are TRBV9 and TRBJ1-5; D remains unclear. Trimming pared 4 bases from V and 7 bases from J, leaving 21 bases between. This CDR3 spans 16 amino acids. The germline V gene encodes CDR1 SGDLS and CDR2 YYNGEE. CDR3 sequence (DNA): TGTGCCAGCAGCCCTTGTGGACCACTAGAACTGCAGCCCCAGCATTTT. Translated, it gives CASSPCGPLELQPQHF. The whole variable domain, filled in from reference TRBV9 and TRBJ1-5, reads DSGVTQTPKHLITATGQRVTLRCSPRSGDLSVYWYQQSLDQGLQFLIQYYNGEERAKGNILERFSAQQFPDLHSELNLSSLELGDSALYFCASSPCGPLELQPQHFGDGTRLSIL.

CDR3 sequence: CASSLRGGSSGNTIYF. The CDR3 DNA reads as TGCGCCAGCAGCTTGAGGGGAGGGAGCTCTGGAAACACCATATATTTT. This chain links TRBV5-1 with TRBJ1-3; D may be TRBD1 (5 bases). Germline V gene data show CDR1 as SGHRS and CDR2 as YFSETQ. The V gene lost 1 base and the J gene lost 0 bases, with 11 bases spanning the gap. CDR3 length: 16 amino acids.

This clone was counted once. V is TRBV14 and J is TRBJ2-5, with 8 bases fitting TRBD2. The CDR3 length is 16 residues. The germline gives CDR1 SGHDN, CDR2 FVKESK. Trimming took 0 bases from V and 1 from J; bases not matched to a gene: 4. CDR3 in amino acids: CASSQDEREGQETQYF. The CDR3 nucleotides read TGTGCCAGCAGCCAAGATGAACGGGAGGGCCAAGAGACCCAGTACTTC.

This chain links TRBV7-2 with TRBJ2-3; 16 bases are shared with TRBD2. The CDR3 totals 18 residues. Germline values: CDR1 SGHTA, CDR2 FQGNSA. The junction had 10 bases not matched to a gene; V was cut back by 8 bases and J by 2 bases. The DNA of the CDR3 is TGTGCCAGCGCCTTTCGGGGGACTAGCGGGAGGGCCACAGATACGCAGTATTTT. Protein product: CASAFRGTSGRATDTQYF.

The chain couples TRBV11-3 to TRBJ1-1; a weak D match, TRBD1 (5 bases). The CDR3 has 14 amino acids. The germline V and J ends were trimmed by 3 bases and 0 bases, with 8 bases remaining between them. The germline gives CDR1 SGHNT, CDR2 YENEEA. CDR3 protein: CASSFDSMNTEAFF. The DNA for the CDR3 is TGTGCCAGCAGCTTTGACAGCATGAACACTGAAGCTTTCTTT.

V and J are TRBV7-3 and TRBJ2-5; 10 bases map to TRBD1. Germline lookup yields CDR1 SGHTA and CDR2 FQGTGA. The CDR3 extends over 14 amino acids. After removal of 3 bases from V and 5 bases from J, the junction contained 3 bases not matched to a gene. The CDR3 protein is CASSLDRGEETQYF. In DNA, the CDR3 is TGTGCCAGCAGCTTGGACAGGGGGGAGGAGACCCAGTACTTC. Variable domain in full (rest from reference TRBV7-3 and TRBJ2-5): GAGVSQTPSNKVTEKGKYVELRCDPISGHTALYWYRQSLGQGPEFLIYFQGTGAADDSGLPNDRFFAVRPEGSVSTLKIQRTERGDSAVYLCASSLDRGEETQYFGPGTRLLVL.

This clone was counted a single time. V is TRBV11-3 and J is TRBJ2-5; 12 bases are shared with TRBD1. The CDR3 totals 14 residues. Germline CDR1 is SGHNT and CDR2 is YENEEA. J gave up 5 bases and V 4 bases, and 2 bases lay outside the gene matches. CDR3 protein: CASSSGTGGETQYF. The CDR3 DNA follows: TGTGCCAGCAGCTCCGGGACAGGGGGCGAGACCCAGTACTTC.

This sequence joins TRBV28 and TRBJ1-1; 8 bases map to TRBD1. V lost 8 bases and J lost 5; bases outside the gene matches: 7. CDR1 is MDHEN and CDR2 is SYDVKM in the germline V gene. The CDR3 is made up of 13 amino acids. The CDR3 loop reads CASAPQGGTEAFF. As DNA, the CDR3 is TGTGCCAGCGCACCACAGGGGGGGACTGAAGCTTTCTTT. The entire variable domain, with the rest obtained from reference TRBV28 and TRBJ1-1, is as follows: DVKVTQSSRYLVKRTGEKVFLECVQDMDHENMFWYRQDPGLGLRLIYFSYDVKMKEKGDIPEGYSVSREKKERFSLILESASTNQTSMYLCASAPQGGTEAFFGQGTRLTVV.